This T cell receptor beta chain was sequenced during a study of Graves' ophthalmopathy and Graves' hyperthyroidism (dated by TCRdb to the late 2010s). About the investigation overall: Peripheral blood samples were taken at the time of initial diagnosis, before any treatment was given. The study used TCR beta repertoire signatures to distinguish Graves' ophthalmopathy from Graves' hyperthyroidism and to predict progression to ophthalmopathy. In total, some 130 blood samples were TCR-sequenced: 43 ophthalmopathy, some 75 hyperthyroidism and some 17 hyperthyroidism-to-ophthalmopathy patients. To explore V-J signatures that separate ophthalmopathy from hyperthyroidism, a discovery set of about a hundred patients was enrolled, consisting of about 45 with ophthalmopathy and approximately 57 with stable hyperthyroidism. For independent validation, a separate cohort was made up of fewer than 20 hyperthyroidism patients plus 17 patients who later progressed from hyperthyroidism to ophthalmopathy. T-cell repertoires of thyroid tissue and blood were compared in five or six hyperthyroidism patients. Once sampling was done, hyperthyroidism patients were given methimazole at a starting dose of 30 mg daily, while ophthalmopathy patients were given high-dose intravenous methylprednisolone. Study-level results and caveats: Ophthalmopathy was separated from stable hyperthyroidism by the 13-signature model with 87.88% sensitivity and 81% to 83% specificity in cross-validation and with 80%/75% in the test set. Most expanded thyroid clonotypes with a frequency above 0.001 also appeared in blood, which suggests that blood repertoires may reflect the immune response in the thyroid. In validation, the model predicted ophthalmopathy progression with less than 71% sensitivity and around 72% specificity; 12 predicted patients were CT-confirmed with GO in a median of 6.5 months. Sample size was not statistically predetermined, and group allocation was not concealed from the investigators.

Ophthalmopathy patients had moderately to severely active disease, Clinical Activity Score of at least 3, NOSPECS grade of at least 4, and disease duration under 3 months. Patients were excluded if they had other autoimmune diseases, uncontrolled infections, pregnancy or lactation. Diagnosis was based on clinical symptoms, serum thyroxine, TRAb, thyroid ultrasound and orbital computed tomography. PBMCs were isolated from 10 ml of fresh peripheral blood by Ficoll-Paque density gradient centrifugation. Trizol reagent was used to extract the total RNA, and its quality was then checked on an Agilent 2100 Bioanalyzer. CDR1 and CDR2 (SGHRS, YFSETQ) derive from the germline V gene. From the cysteine up to the phenylalanine, the CDR3 has a length of 15 residues. The read is trimmed to its CDR3 DNA, 45 bases read in frame from base 1. V drops 0 bases and J drops 8 bases, leaving 15 bases in between. For repertoire sequencing, TCR beta CDR3 regions were amplified from RNA transcripts. A first-round RT-PCR used HTBI primers with the Qiagen OneStep RT-PCR kit, followed by a second-round multiplex PCR, size selection and purification. Libraries were sequenced on an Illumina HiSeq2000 using paired-end 100 bp reads. Per the original workflow: SOAPnuke was used to process the reads, removing any read that contained adapters or uncalled bases, had a mean Phred below 15, or lacked an exact match to the constant primer or identifier. High-quality paired reads were merged with COPE v1.2.5. Unique nucleotide sequences were defined as clonotypes and aligned to IMGT TRB V, D and J references using MiTCR v1.1. Analysis was restricted to V-J combinations with a frequency above 0.0001, which covered roughly 99% of repertoires. For each V-J combination, a TCR clonal expansion and chaos score was defined as F50 clonal expansion divided by the chaos observed in the TCRdist matrix. Welch's t-statistics and random forest were used to reduce features to over ten V-J combinations, which were fed into a naive Bayes classifier. Thyroid-blood repertoire similarity was quantified with the Morisita-Horn index. TCRdb redid the processing of the public reads, applying fastp at Q25 and MiXCR, and retained in-frame beta chains. Here each entry gathers all rows of one CDR3 protein and keeps the most common genes and DNA. The V and J calls were determined by TCRdb, not by the authors. The sample contains 40,000 to 45,000 distinct CDR3 sequences, around 52% of them found a single time. The ten largest clones represent 18% of the sample.

This clonotype occurred once. This clone's antigen is unknown. Nothing much larger sits one base from this clone, and base qualities are not available. Just one read gives weak support. The receptor was derived from an adult man with Graves' ophthalmopathy. The sequenced material came from peripheral blood. The rearranged segments are TRBV5-1 and TRBJ2-1; the D call could be TRBD1 or TRBD2, with each sharing 6 bases. CDR3 reads: CASSLGGHTSYEQFF. In nucleotides, the sequence is TGCGCCAGCAGCTTGGGGGGGCATACTAGCTATGAGCAGTTCTTC. The full variable domain, completed from the reference TRBV5-1 and TRBJ2-1 proteins outside the CDR3, reads KAGVTQTPRYLIKTRGQQVTLSCSPISGHRSVSWYQQTPGQGLQFLFEYFSETQRNKGNFPGRFSGRQFSNSRSEMNVSTLELGDSALYLCASSLGGHTSYEQFFGPGTRLTVL.